One and the same sample provided the 15 T cell receptor beta chains below, sequenced in a study of immune evolution from preneoplasia to lung adenocarcinoma. The assay was immunoSEQ multiplex PCR, and TCRdb's table has in-frame clones only and misses some. Of about 8,300 clones listed, roughly 80% were seen once; the top ten hold less than 2.5%. Sequencing used FFPE invasive lung adenocarcinoma tissue. The source is a person between 45 and 75 years old with lung adenocarcinoma.

V gene TRBV7-2 combines with J gene TRBJ1-2; TRBD1 matches at 7 bases. Looked up from germline, CDR1 is SGHTA and CDR2 is FQGNSA. CDR3 length: 14 residues. The V and J ends lost 7 bases and 3 bases, in that order; junction bases with no gene match: 8. The CDR3 DNA reads TGTGCCAGCACATCCCAGGGGGTGGACTATGGCTACACCTTC. Translation gives CASTSQGVDYGYTF.

V and J are TRBV11-2 and TRBJ2-5; D gene ambiguous. Between the trimmed V and J ends, which lost 1 base and 2 bases, there was a span of 5 bases. The CDR3 is 13 amino acids. CDR1 and CDR2 (germline): SGHAT, FQNNGV. The CDR3 loop reads CASSLVLQETQYF. The DNA of the CDR3 is TGTGCCAGCAGCTTAGTCTTGCAAGAGACCCAGTACTTC. The full variable domain, its missing parts supplied by reference TRBV11-2 and TRBJ2-5, is EAGVAQSPRYKIIEKRQSVAFWCNPISGHATLYWYQQILGQGPKLLIQFQNNGVVDDSQLPKDRFSAERLKGVDSTLKIQPAKLEDSAVYLCASSLVLQETQYFGPGTRLLVL.

This clone was seen a handful of times. The V call is TRBV2, the J call TRBJ2-2; D call uncertain. From germline, CDR1 is SNHLY and CDR2 FYNNEI. Trimming shortened V by 2 bases and J by 7 bases, and 11 bases separated the two germline ends. The CDR3 has 14 residues. CDR3 in DNA: TGTGCCAGCAGTGAAATGGGGTTGGGCGGGGAGCTGTTTTTT. It encodes CASSEMGLGGELFF.

The chain joins TRBV21-1 to TRBJ2-7. TRBV21-1 is flagged as a pseudogene. This CDR3 has 14 residues. In nucleotides, the CDR3 is TGTGCCAGCAGCAAAGAATGGGATAATTACGAGCAGTACTTC. Amino acids: CASSKEWDNYEQYF.

The rearrangement joins TRBV5-5 to TRBJ2-7; D gene uncertain. The CDR3 extends over 13 amino acids. V was clipped by 4 bases and J by 6 bases, with 14 bases between them. From germline, CDR1 is SGHKS and CDR2 YYEKEE (reference sequence). CDR3 loop: CASSLTAKAEQYF. CDR3 coding DNA: TGTGCCAGCAGCCTCACGGCGAAGGCCGAGCAGTACTTC.

This sequence joins TRBV6-1 and TRBJ2-7; TRBD1 might be the D (6 bases). The CDR3 extends over 14 amino acids. Deletions cut 3 bases from V and 4 bases from J, with 13 bases between. CDR1 MNHNS and CDR2 SASEGT come from the germline V gene. The CDR3 region has the DNA TGTGCCAGCAGTGAGATACAGGGTTCTTACGAGCAGTACTTC. It is translated as CASSEIQGSYEQYF.

The chain carries TRBV19 and TRBJ1-5; D is undetermined. The CDR3 spans 14 residues. Germline V gene lookup returns CDR1 LNHDA and CDR2 SQIVND (reference sequence). V was trimmed by 5 bases and J by 0 bases, leaving 8 bases between them. The CDR3 DNA follows: TGTGCCAGTAGTCAGTCCTATAGCAATCAGCCCCAGCATTTT. Translated: CASSQSYSNQPQHF.

The chain employs TRBV7-2 and TRBJ2-1, with 8 bases that match TRBD1. Trimming took 4 bases from V and 8 from J; bases not matched to a gene: 4. The germline CDR1 and CDR2 sequences are SGHTA and FQGNSA. The CDR3 covers 13 residues. CDR3 residues: CASSYGQGDEQFF. The CDR3 coding sequence is TGTGCCAGCAGCTACGGACAGGGAGATGAGCAGTTCTTC.

This clone was counted once. J is TRBJ2-7 and V is TRBV11-3; the D is unclear. Germline V gives CDR1 SGHNT, CDR2 YENEEA. V lost 0 bases and J 0 bases, leaving 6 bases between the germline ends. The CDR3 is 14 amino acids. CDR3: CASSLDPLSYEQYF. Written as DNA, the CDR3 is TGTGCCAGCAGCTTAGATCCCCTCTCCTACGAGCAGTACTTC.

V is TRBV11-2 and J is TRBJ2-1; TRBD1 matches 10 bases. CDR1 is SGHAT, CDR2 FQNNGV, per germline. The CDR3 runs 17 residues. V shed 1 base and J 5 bases; nucleotides not matched to a gene: 8. The CDR3 spells CASSLGRQGAIDNEQFF. In nucleotides, the CDR3 is TGTGCCAGCAGCTTAGGGAGACAGGGGGCTATAGACAATGAGCAGTTCTTC.

The rearrangement joins TRBV28 to TRBJ1-5; D remains ambiguous. The CDR3 is 17 residues long. V was trimmed by 5 bases and J by 3 bases, leaving 20 bases between them. Germline assignment: CDR1 MDHEN and CDR2 SYDVKM. CDR3 residues: CASSPGVRRGSNQPQHF. The CDR3 DNA sequence: TGTGCCAGCAGTCCCGGTGTAAGGAGAGGGTCCAATCAGCCCCAGCATTTT.

This chain uses TRBV7-2 with TRBJ2-7, with D maybe TRBD1 (6 bases). Germline V lookup: CDR1 SGHTA, CDR2 FQGNSA. The CDR3 spans 14 residues. V lost 5 bases to trimming and J lost 4 bases, with 15 bases between them. The CDR3 reads CASSQTQGSYEQYF. CDR3 bases: TGTGCCAGCAGCCAAACACAGGGATCGTACGAGCAGTACTTC.

V and J are TRBV27 and TRBJ2-1; D is ambiguous. The CDR3 has 15 amino acids. The germline V gene has CDR1 MNHEY and CDR2 SMNVEV (reference sequence). The V end was cut by 1 base, the J end by 4 bases, with 11 bases between. The CDR3 DNA reads TGTGCCAGCAGTTTATTGGGCAGAAAATACAATGAGCAGTTCTTC. It translates to CASSLLGRKYNEQFF.

The chain links TRBV27 to TRBJ1-4, with a possible D match to TRBD1 (6 bases). The V end lost 4 bases, the J end lost 3 bases, and 15 bases lay between the germline ends. Germline CDR1 and CDR2: MNHEY and SMNVEV (reference sequence). CDR3 size: 16 residues. The CDR3 nucleotides read TGTGCCAGCAGTTCCTACAGGGATAGGTCTAATGAAAAACTGTTTTTT. It yields the protein CASSSYRDRSNEKLFF.

This clone was counted a single time. The chain uses TRBV19 and TRBJ2-5; 8 nucleotides agree with TRBD1. V dropped 3 bases and J dropped 5; count of bases not matched to a gene: 8. The CDR3 has 15 residues. The V gene's germline CDR1 is LNHDA and CDR2 SQIVND (reference sequence). In DNA form, the CDR3 reads TGTGCCAGTAGTATGGGGCAGGGGGCCCCGGAGACCCAGTACTTC. Translation gives CASSMGQGAPETQYF. The entire variable domain, with the rest obtained from reference TRBV19 and TRBJ2-5, is as follows: DGGITQSPKYLFRKEGQNVTLSCEQNLNHDAMYWYRQDPGQGLRLIYYSQIVNDFQKGDIAEGYSVSREKKESFPLTVTSAQKNPTAFYLCASSMGQGAPETQYFGPGTRLLVL.